The T cell receptor (beta chain) under discussion was sequenced for a study of early T cells in non-severe SARS-CoV-2 infection (dated by TCRdb to about 2021). General notes on the study: Bulk RNA from unsorted whole blood was used for TCR sequencing, so alpha and beta chains could not be paired.

Study-level results and caveats: VDJdb matching was skewed toward anti-spike CD8 responses, so virus-specific expansions were likely underestimated and private and CD4 specificities were missed.

There are a few counts of this clonotype. There is no known antigen for this receptor. No quality values exist for individual bases; no much larger clone is one base distant. The library was built by means of 5' RACE. Sequencing used a NextSeq 500. Unique molecular identifiers were attached to individual cDNA molecules in the TCR library protocol so that sequencing error and PCR bias could be corrected. Both TCR alpha and beta chains were sequenced, and tight co-correlation was observed between alpha and beta sequence abundances in each sample. Turning to the authors' computational methods: Decombinator V4 was used to annotate the V gene, J gene and CDR3 of the TCR sequences. TCRs were defined as expanded if a significant change between any two time points was detected under a Poisson model with p below 0.0001. TCR abundances were normalised to the total number of TCRs sequenced in each sample and reported as counts per million. VDJdb, accessed 1 November 2021, was searched for CMV, EBV and SARS-CoV-2 annotated TCRs, with TCRs annotated for multiple antigens excluded. TCRdb trimmed public reads at Q25 via fastp, called clones via MiXCR and kept in-frame beta chains. Rows with a matching CDR3 protein are joined into one entry that keeps the most common DNA and genes. The V and J calls shown here were made by TCRdb, not taken from the authors' results. In this sample the table shows more than 80,000 distinct CDR3 sequences, approximately 16% of which occur a single time. The top ten clonotypes cover over 0.95% of the sample.

A case-control design nested within a healthcare worker cohort in London, UK, was used, with weekly nasopharyngeal swab PCR tests and blood sampling performed. Between 23 and 31 March 2020, the week of the UK lockdown, healthcare workers were enrolled and then followed up weekly for as long as 16 weeks. The receptor was derived from an adult who was a healthcare worker with PCR-confirmed SARS-CoV-2 infection or an uninfected control (not recorded which). What was sequenced was whole blood.

The CDR3 region: CASSGVDGPYGYTF. In nucleotide form, the sequence is TGTGCCAGCAGTGGGGTGGACGGCCCGTATGGCTACACCTTC. The chain joins TRBV27 to TRBJ1-2, with the identity of the D gene unclear. CDR1 MNHEY and CDR2 SMNVEV were looked up in the germline V gene (reference sequence). V drops 5 bases and J drops 5 bases, leaving 15 bases in between. Taken from cysteine to phenylalanine, the CDR3 has 14 residues. Just CDR3 DNA is preserved here, 42 bases in frame from base 1.